This T cell receptor (beta chain) emerged from a study of blood T cell repertoires in COVID-19. Produced via immunoSEQ multiplex PCR; TCRdb's table is partial and in-frame only. The sample lists about 87,000 clones; around 87% were seen once. Germline V gene data show CDR1 as SGHTA and CDR2 as FQGTGA. This CDR3 is 15 amino acids long. With 4 bases clipped from V and 7 bases from J, the junction kept 9 bases outside the gene matches. The sequence was collected from a human donor with acute or convalescent COVID-19. The donor label of this sample is uncertain. The chain joins TRBV7-3 to TRBJ2-3, with 9 bases identical to TRBD2. The sample taken for sequencing was peripheral blood. The CDR3 loop reads CASSYLGGGAYTQYF. In nucleotides, the CDR3 is TGTGCCAGCAGCTACCTCGGCGGGGGGGCTTATACGCAGTATTTT.